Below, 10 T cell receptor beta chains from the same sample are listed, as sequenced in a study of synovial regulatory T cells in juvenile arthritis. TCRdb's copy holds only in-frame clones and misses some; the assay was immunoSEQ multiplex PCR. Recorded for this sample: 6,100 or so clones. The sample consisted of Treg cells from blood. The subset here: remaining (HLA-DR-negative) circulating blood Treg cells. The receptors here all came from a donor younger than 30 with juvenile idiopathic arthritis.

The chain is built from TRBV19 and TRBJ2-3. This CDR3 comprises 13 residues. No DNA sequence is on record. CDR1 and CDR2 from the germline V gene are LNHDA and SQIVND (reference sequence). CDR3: CASSINTADTQYF.

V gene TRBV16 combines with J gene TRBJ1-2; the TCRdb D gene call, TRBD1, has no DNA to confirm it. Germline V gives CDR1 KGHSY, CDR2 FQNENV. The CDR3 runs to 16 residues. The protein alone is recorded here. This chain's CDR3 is CASSQSGQGATDGYTF.

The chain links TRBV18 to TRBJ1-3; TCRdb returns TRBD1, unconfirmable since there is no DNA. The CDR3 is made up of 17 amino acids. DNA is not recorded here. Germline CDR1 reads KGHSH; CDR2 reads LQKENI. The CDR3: CASSPQQGPGSGNTIYF.

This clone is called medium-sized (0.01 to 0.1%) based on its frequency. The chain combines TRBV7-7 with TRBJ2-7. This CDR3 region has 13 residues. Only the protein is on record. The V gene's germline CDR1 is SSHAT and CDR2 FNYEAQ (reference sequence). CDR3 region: CASSSHYGDEQYF.

The CDR3: CASRAGGTPRVSGELFF. The V gene is TRBV2, the J gene TRBJ2-2. This CDR3 spans 17 amino acids. No DNA is listed. Germline CDR1 reads SNHLY; CDR2 reads FYNNEI.

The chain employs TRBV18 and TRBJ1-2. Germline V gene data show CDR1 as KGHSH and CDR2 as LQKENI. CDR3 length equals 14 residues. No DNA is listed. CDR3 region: CASSPSRGGYGYTF.

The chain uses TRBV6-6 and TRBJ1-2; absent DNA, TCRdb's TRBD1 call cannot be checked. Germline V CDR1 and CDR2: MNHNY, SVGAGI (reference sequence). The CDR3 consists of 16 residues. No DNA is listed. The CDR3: CASSSYRDRGGDGYTF.

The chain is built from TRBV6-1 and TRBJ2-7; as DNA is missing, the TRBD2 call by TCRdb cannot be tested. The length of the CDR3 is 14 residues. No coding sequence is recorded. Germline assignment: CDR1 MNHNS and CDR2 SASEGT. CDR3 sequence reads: CASSVAREGHEQYF.

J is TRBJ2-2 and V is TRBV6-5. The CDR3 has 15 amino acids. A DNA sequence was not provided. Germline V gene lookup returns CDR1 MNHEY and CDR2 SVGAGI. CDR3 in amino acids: CASSWDHANPGELFF.

This CDR3 reads CASSELVRGEQYF. The J gene is TRBJ2-7, the V gene TRBV6-1; TCRdb proposes TRBD1, but this gene call is untestable without DNA. Germline assignment: CDR1 MNHNS and CDR2 SASEGT. The length of the CDR3 is 13 residues. Only the protein is available.